This entry is about one T cell receptor (beta chain). Authors' methods: Estimation of nucleated cell counts relied on the amplification of reference gene primers. Only in-frame clones appear in the TCRdb table, and some are missing; sequencing was by immunoSEQ multiplex PCR. That table is the source of V, J and clone size, and D and trimming were worked out from the DNA. The sample consists of tens of thousands of clones, over 75% of them appearing once. Per the germline V gene, CDR1 is MNHEY and CDR2 is SVGAGI. This CDR3 is 15 amino acids long. Unmatched junction bases numbered 6, after V lost 7 bases and J lost 2 bases. This sample was taken from a study of blood T cell repertoires in COVID-19. Overall study context: Specimens from acute and convalescent COVID-19 originated in the United States, Italy and Spain. From T cells, B-cell-depleted T cells, or PBMCs came the material, which was cDNA or gDNA.

The chain combines TRBV6-5 with TRBJ2-5; TRBD1 aligns across 11 bases. The sequencing sample was made of peripheral blood. This sequence originates from a man between 60 and 70 years old with acute or convalescent COVID-19. CDR3 region: CASTDGTGGQETQYF. The CDR3 DNA follows: TGTGCCAGCACCGACGGGACAGGGGGTCAAGAGACCCAGTACTTC.